What follows are 26 T cell receptor beta chains derived from one specimen sequenced in a study of OX40 agonist ivuxolimab in advanced cancers. The library was obtained by the immunoSEQ multiplex PCR assay. The source is immuneACCESS, and TCRdb retained only in-frame sequences with V and J called. Part of the clones is not carried over; for the studies checked, unresolved V genes explain less than half of this, and the remainder is unexplained. Present in this sample are 66,000 or so clones, roughly 90% of which were seen just once. The ten largest clonotypes hold 2% to 2.5% of the sample. This material consisted of CD4+ or CD8+ T cells sorted from blood, taken in a trial of the OX40 agonist ivuxolimab. Receptor source: an adult with an advanced solid tumor such as melanoma, head and neck, liver or kidney cancer.

This sequence joins TRBV7-2 and TRBJ1-2; a weak D match, TRBD1 (6 bases). Germline CDR1 reads SGHTA; CDR2 reads FQGNSA. The ends were cut back, 5 bases at V and 6 bases at J, with 13 bases in the middle. The CDR3 loop spans 13 amino acids. The CDR3 nucleotides read TGTGCCAGCAGCCCCCGGGGGGGCGATGGCTACACCTTC. As protein: CASSPRGGDGYTF. Full variable domain (rest looked up from reference TRBV7-2 and TRBJ1-2): GAGVSQSPSNKVTEKGKDVELRCDPISGHTALYWYRQSLGQGLEFLIYFQGNSAPDKSGLPSDRFSAERTGGSVSTLTIQRTQQEDSAVYLCASSPRGGDGYTFGSGTRLTVV.

This chain connects TRBV6-5 to TRBJ1-2; tentatively, D is TRBD1 (5 bases). The germline V gene has CDR1 MNHEY and CDR2 SVGAGI. CDR3 length: 16 residues. Trimming stripped 0 bases from V and 4 bases from J, with 15 bases between. CDR3 in DNA: TGTGCCAGCAGTTACTCGACCGGGGGTTTCGGCTATGGCTACACCTTC. Protein sequence: CASSYSTGGFGYGYTF.

The rearrangement links TRBV7-6 to TRBJ1-4; D remains ambiguous. This CDR3 comprises 13 residues. Germline CDR1 SGHVS, CDR2 FNYEAQ. The V and J ends lost 5 bases and 8 bases respectively, with 12 bases between them. The CDR3 region has the DNA TGTGCCAGCAGCCCCTCAGCGGAAGAAAAACTGTTTTTT. Residues: CASSPSAEEKLFF.

The chain uses TRBV7-9 and TRBJ1-3, with 8 nucleotides matching TRBD1. The V gene end was trimmed by 5 bases and the J gene end by 4 bases; junction bases not matched to a gene: 10. Per germline, CDR1 SEHNR and CDR2 FQNEAQ (reference sequence). The CDR3 sequence is 16 residues long. CDR3 sequence (DNA): TGTGCCAGCAGCCCAAGTCGGACAGGGAACGGAAACACCATATATTTT. Encoded protein: CASSPSRTGNGNTIYF.

The V gene is TRBV19, the J gene TRBJ1-5, with a possible D match to TRBD1 (5 bases). Trimming took off 8 bases at V and 5 bases at J, with 13 bases between the two ends. Germline V lookup: CDR1 LNHDA, CDR2 SQIVND (reference sequence). The CDR3 loop spans 13 amino acids. In DNA form, the CDR3 reads TGTGCCAGTGGTGGGGGTAGGTATCAGCCCCAGCATTTT. Protein product: CASGGGRYQPQHF. The full variable domain, in which reference TRBV19 and TRBJ1-5 provide the parts outside the CDR3, is DGGITQSPKYLFRKEGQNVTLSCEQNLNHDAMYWYRQDPGQGLRLIYYSQIVNDFQKGDIAEGYSVSREKKESFPLTVTSAQKNPTAFYLCASGGGRYQPQHFGDGTRLSIL.

The count of this clone is one. The CDR3 region has the DNA TGTGCCAGCAGCTTAGCGGGAGGAGGGTATCCCGGGGAGCTGTTTTTT. This encodes CASSLAGGGYPGELFF. The chain joins TRBV7-9 to TRBJ2-2; tentatively, D is TRBD2 (6 bases). V was shortened by 0 bases and J by 6 bases, with 14 bases between the two germline ends. Germline assignment: CDR1 SEHNR and CDR2 FQNEAQ (reference sequence). CDR3 length: 16 amino acids. The full variable domain, its missing parts supplied by reference TRBV7-9 and TRBJ2-2, is DTGVSQNPRHKITKRGQNVTFRCDPISEHNRLYWYRQTLGQGPEFLTYFQNEAQLEKSRLLSDRFSAERPKGSFSTLEIQRTEQGDSAMYLCASSLAGGGYPGELFFGEGSRLTVL.

The chain is built from TRBV6-1 and TRBJ2-1, with TRBD1 matching 7 bases. The junction had 10 bases not matched to a gene; V was cut back by 4 bases and J by 7 bases. The CDR3 runs to 15 residues. Germline V CDR1 and CDR2: MNHNS, SASEGT. CDR3 nucleotides: TGTGCCAGCAGTGCCCAGGACAGGTTAGGGAATGAGCAGTTCTTC. This sequence encodes CASSAQDRLGNEQFF.

This chain joins TRBV25-1 and TRBJ1-6; tentative D call: TRBD1 (5 bases). CDR3 length: 17 amino acids. V was pared by 1 base and J by 4 bases, with 14 bases between. The germline V gene has CDR1 MGHDK and CDR2 SYGVNS. The CDR3 DNA follows: TGTGCCAGCAGTGAATCCTTGTCCGGGGCTTATAATTCACCCCTCCACTTT. This sequence encodes CASSESLSGAYNSPLHF. Full variable domain (remainder filled in from reference TRBV25-1 and TRBJ1-6): EADIYQTPRYLVIGTGKKITLECSQTMGHDKMYWYQQDPGMELHLIHYSYGVNSTEKGDLSSESTVSRIRTEHFPLTLESARPSHTSQYLCASSESLSGAYNSPLHFGNGTRLTVT.

The rearrangement joins TRBV30 to TRBJ1-1; 8 bases are shared with TRBD1. With 7 bases clipped from V and 5 bases from J, the junction kept 3 bases outside the gene matches. The CDR3 sequence is 11 residues long. CDR1 is GTSNPN, CDR2 SVGIG, per germline (reference sequence). The CDR3 reads CASQGATEAFF. For the CDR3, the DNA is TGTGCCTCCCAGGGGGCAACTGAAGCTTTCTTT.

V and J are TRBV29-1 and TRBJ1-2; 8 bases are a match to TRBD1. Germline lookup yields CDR1 SQVTM and CDR2 ANQGSEA. This CDR3 region has 14 residues. V lost 5 bases, J lost 4 bases, and 9 bases stayed unmatched. The CDR3 DNA sequence: TGCAGCGTTATACAGGGGGGGCTTGTCTATGGCTACACCTTC. Encoded protein: CSVIQGGLVYGYTF.

The count of this clone is one. The chain employs TRBV7-8 and TRBJ2-7, with 7 bases fitting TRBD1. V was pared by 5 bases and J by 2 bases, with 6 bases of the junction left unmatched. The length of the CDR3 is 14 residues. The germline V gene has CDR1 SGHVS and CDR2 FQNEAQ. CDR3 sequence reads: CASSGRDRPYEQYF. As DNA, the CDR3 is TGTGCCAGCAGCGGCCGGGACAGACCCTACGAGCAGTACTTC.

J is TRBJ1-2 and V is TRBV5-6; no clear D gene. Germline CDR1 reads SGHDT; CDR2 reads YYEEEE. Trimming removed 8 bases from V and 7 bases from J, with 6 bases in between. The CDR3 spans 9 residues. The CDR3 sequence: CASLIGYTF. As DNA, the CDR3 is TGTGCCAGTCTAATTGGCTACACCTTC.

V gene TRBV15 combines with J gene TRBJ1-1; no definite D call. The germline V and J ends were trimmed by 0 bases and 8 bases, with 7 bases remaining between them. Germline values: CDR1 LNHNV, CDR2 YYDKDF (reference sequence). The CDR3 loop spans 12 amino acids. The CDR3 sequence: CATSRDRWEAFF. CDR3 bases: TGTGCCACCAGCAGAGACCGGTGGGAAGCTTTCTTT.

The rearrangement joins TRBV4-3 to TRBJ2-4; no clear D. This CDR3 has 14 residues. V dropped 0 bases and J dropped 9 bases, with 12 bases sitting between them. The germline V gene has CDR1 LGHNA and CDR2 YSLEER. The DNA of the CDR3 is TGCGCCAGCAGCCAAGAGGGGATCGCCGGCATTCAGTACTTC. Its translation is CASSQEGIAGIQYF.

The gene calls are TRBV6-5 and TRBJ1-6, with D unclear. The CDR3 has 12 residues. Germline CDR1 and CDR2: MNHEY and SVGAGI. Trimming cost V 8 bases and J 6 bases, with 8 bases left between them. As DNA, the CDR3 is TGTGCCAGCCGGGTCCCTAATTCACCCCTCCACTTT. Its translation is CASRVPNSPLHF.

The J gene is TRBJ2-5, the V gene TRBV11-3; TRBD2 matches at 8 bases. V lost 4 bases and J lost 5; bases outside the gene matches: 9. The germline gives CDR1 SGHNT, CDR2 YENEEA. The CDR3 is 15 amino acids. As DNA, the CDR3 is TGTGCCAGCAGCTCCCGCGCGGGGGGAGGGGAGACCCAGTACTTC. Amino acids: CASSSRAGGGETQYF.

The J gene is TRBJ2-1, the V gene TRBV28, with unresolved D. Germline V CDR1 and CDR2: MDHEN, SYDVKM. The germline V and J ends were trimmed by 1 base and 5 bases, with 9 bases remaining between them. This CDR3 spans 14 amino acids. The CDR3 sequence: CASSLSPGDNEQFF. The CDR3 nucleotides are TGTGCCAGCAGTTTATCCCCTGGGGACAATGAGCAGTTCTTC. The full variable domain, in which reference TRBV28 and TRBJ2-1 provide the parts outside the CDR3, is DVKVTQSSRYLVKRTGEKVFLECVQDMDHENMFWYRQDPGLGLRLIYFSYDVKMKEKGDIPEGYSVSREKKERFSLILESASTNQTSMYLCASSLSPGDNEQFFGPGTRLTVL.

This clone appeared a single time. CDR3 sequence (DNA): TGTGCCAGCAGCAGTGGTGGCTTTCTTGATACGCAGTATTTT. Translating gives CASSSGGFLDTQYF. This sequence joins TRBV5-4 and TRBJ2-3; D is uncertain. V was clipped by 4 bases and J by 6 bases, with 15 bases between them. This CDR3 comprises 14 residues. Germline-derived CDR1 and CDR2 are SGHNT and YYREEE (reference sequence). The full variable domain, rest sourced from reference TRBV5-4 and TRBJ2-3, is ETGVTQSPTHLIKTRGQQVTLRCSSQSGHNTVSWYQQALGQGPQFIFQYYREEENGRGNFPPRFSGLQFPNYSSELNVNALELDDSALYLCASSSGGFLDTQYFGPGTRLTVL.

The chain combines TRBV5-5 with TRBJ1-2, with 7 bases that match TRBD1. Trimming cost V 4 bases and J 6 bases; bases outside gene matches: 9. Germline values: CDR1 SGHKS, CDR2 YYEKEE (reference sequence). The CDR3 length is 14 residues. CDR3 sequence reads: CASSPTDRMHGYTF. In nucleotides, the CDR3 is TGTGCCAGCAGCCCTACGGACAGGATGCATGGCTACACCTTC.

This clone was counted a single time. V usage is TRBV19 and J usage is TRBJ1-3, with 9 bases that match TRBD1. The CDR3 runs to 15 residues. Unmatched junction bases numbered 8, after V lost 8 bases and J lost 3 bases. Germline loops: CDR1 LNHDA, CDR2 SQIVND (reference sequence). In DNA form, the CDR3 reads TGTGCCAGTTCCGAGACAGGGGGAAATGGAAACACCATATATTTT. This encodes CASSETGGNGNTIYF.

Here the CDR3 DNA reads TGTGCCGCGGGGCGTAACGGCTACACCTTC. Encoded protein: CAAGRNGYTF. The chain employs TRBV6-6 and TRBJ1-2; the D gene is possibly TRBD1 (5 bases). This CDR3 has 10 amino acids. CDR1 and CDR2 (germline): MNHNY, SVGAGI (reference sequence). V lost 11 bases and J 8 bases, leaving 12 bases between the germline ends.

The rearrangement uses TRBV9 and TRBJ1-3; TRBD1 might be the D (5 bases). Germline V lookup: CDR1 SGDLS, CDR2 YYNGEE. V was clipped by 5 bases and J by 0 bases, with 12 bases between them. The CDR3 extends over 15 amino acids. CDR3 region: CASSEAGSSGNTIYF. As DNA, the CDR3 is TGTGCCAGCAGTGAGGCAGGGAGCTCTGGAAACACCATATATTTT.

V and J are TRBV30 and TRBJ1-4; 8 nucleotides line up with TRBD1. Looked up from germline, CDR1 is GTSNPN and CDR2 is SVGIG (reference sequence). V shed 3 bases, J shed 5 bases, and the junction held 2 bases outside the gene matches. CDR3 size: 13 residues. The CDR3 region is CAWSRQGNEKLFF. The CDR3 bases are TGTGCCTGGAGCAGACAGGGGAATGAAAAACTGTTTTTT. The full variable domain, its missing parts supplied by reference TRBV30 and TRBJ1-4, is SQTIHQWPATLVQPVGSPLSLECTVEGTSNPNLYWYRQAAGRGLQLLFYSVGIGQISSEVPQNLSASRPQDRQFILSSKKLLLSDSGFYLCAWSRQGNEKLFFGSGTQLSVL.

This chain links TRBV10-3 with TRBJ1-2; TRBD1 matches 10 bases. Germline V lookup: CDR1 ENHRY, CDR2 SYGVKD. J lost 8 bases, V lost 4 bases, and 16 bases had no gene match. The CDR3 runs to 17 residues. CDR3 sequence: CAISGAGTGEQGRGYTF. DNA for the CDR3: TGTGCCATCAGTGGAGCCGGGACAGGGGAGCAAGGGAGGGGCTACACCTTC.

The CDR3 bases are TGTGCCAGCAGTGAAGAGGGAAACACTGAAGCTTTCTTT. This translates into CASSEEGNTEAFF. The chain employs TRBV2 and TRBJ1-1; D is unclear. V was trimmed by 1 base and J by 2 bases, leaving 5 bases between them. The CDR3 spans 13 residues. Germline V CDR1 and CDR2: SNHLY, FYNNEI. Full variable domain (missing parts from reference TRBV2 and TRBJ1-1): EPEVTQTPSHQVTQMGQEVILRCVPISNHLYFYWYRQILGQKVEFLVSFYNNEISEKSEIFDDQFSVERPDGSNFTLKIRSTKLEDSAMYFCASSEEGNTEAFFGQGTRLTVV.

This clone appeared a single time. The rearrangement uses TRBV28 and TRBJ2-2, with TRBD1 matching over 8 bases. Germline assignment: CDR1 MDHEN and CDR2 SYDVKM. With V trimmed by 2 bases and J by 8 bases, 10 bases remained unmatched. The CDR3 runs 16 residues. CDR3 region: CASSLQGAVRAGELFF. The CDR3, as DNA: TGTGCCAGCAGTTTACAGGGGGCGGTTCGTGCGGGGGAGCTGTTTTTT.